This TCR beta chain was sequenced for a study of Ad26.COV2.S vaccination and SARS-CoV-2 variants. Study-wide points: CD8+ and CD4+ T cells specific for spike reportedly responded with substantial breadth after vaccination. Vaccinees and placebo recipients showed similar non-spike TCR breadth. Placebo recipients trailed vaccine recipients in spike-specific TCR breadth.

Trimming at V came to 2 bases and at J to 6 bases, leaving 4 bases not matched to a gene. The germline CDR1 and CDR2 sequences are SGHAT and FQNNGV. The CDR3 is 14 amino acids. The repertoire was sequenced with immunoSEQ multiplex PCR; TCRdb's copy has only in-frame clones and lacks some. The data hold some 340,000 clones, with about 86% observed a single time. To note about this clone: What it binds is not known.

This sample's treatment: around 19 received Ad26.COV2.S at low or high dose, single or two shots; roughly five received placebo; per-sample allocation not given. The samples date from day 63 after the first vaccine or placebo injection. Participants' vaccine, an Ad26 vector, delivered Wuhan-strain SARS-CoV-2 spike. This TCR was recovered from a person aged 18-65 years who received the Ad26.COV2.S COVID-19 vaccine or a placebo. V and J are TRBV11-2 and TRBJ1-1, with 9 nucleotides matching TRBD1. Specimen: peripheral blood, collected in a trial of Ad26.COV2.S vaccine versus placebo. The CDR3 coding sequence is TGTGCCAGCAGCTTAAGGGACAGGGCTTCTGAAGCTTTCTTT. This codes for CASSLRDRASEAFF.